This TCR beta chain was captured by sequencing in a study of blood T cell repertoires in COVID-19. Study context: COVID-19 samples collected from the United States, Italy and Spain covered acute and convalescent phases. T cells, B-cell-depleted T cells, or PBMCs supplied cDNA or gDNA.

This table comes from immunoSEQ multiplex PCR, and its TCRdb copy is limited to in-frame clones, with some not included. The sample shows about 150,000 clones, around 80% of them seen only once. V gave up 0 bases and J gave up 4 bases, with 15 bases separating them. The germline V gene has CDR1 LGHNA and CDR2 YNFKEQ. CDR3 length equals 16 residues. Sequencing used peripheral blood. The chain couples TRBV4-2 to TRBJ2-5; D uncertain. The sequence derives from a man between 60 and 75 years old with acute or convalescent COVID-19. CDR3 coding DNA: TGTGCCAGCAGCCAAGATCATGGCAGAAGAGGAGAGACCCAGTACTTC. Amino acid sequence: CASSQDHGRRGETQYF.